The 24 T cell receptor beta chains reported below all come from one sample, sequenced in a study of blood T cells in healthy people across ages. Together with a sample-barcoded 5' primer, a J-beta primer mix was included in a second PCR lasting about 7 to 11 cycles. TCRdb re-analysed the 5' RACE reads in MiXCR, keeping a single row per CDR3 protein. The table shows about 620,000 distinct CDR3 sequences, with about 50% occurring only once. Sequencing was done on a sample of blood. These receptors were obtained from a woman of 80 years or more in good health.

Points on this clonotype: A single base separates this from a much larger clone, so it may be a read error. The gene calls are TRBV20-1 and TRBJ2-1; no definite D call. The germline gives CDR1 DFQATT, CDR2 SNEGSKA (reference sequence). V was cut by 8 bases and J by 4 bases, with 15 bases left in between. This CDR3 has 13 amino acids. The CDR3 DNA reads TGCAGTCCTCACTCATCACTTTACAATGAGCAGTTCTTC. This sequence encodes CSPHSSLYNEQFF.

This chain uses TRBV14 with TRBJ1-2; D remains unclear. Looked up from germline, CDR1 is SGHDN and CDR2 is FVKESK. Trimming left V 1 base short and J 3 bases short, with 6 bases between. The CDR3 is 13 residues long. The CDR3 loop is CASSQGADYGYTF. The CDR3 nucleotides read TGTGCCAGCAGCCAAGGGGCAGACTATGGCTACACCTTC.

The V gene is TRBV19, the J gene TRBJ2-1, with 14 positions matching TRBD2. V dropped 6 bases and J dropped 6; count of bases not matched to a gene: 4. The CDR3 has 15 amino acids. Germline values: CDR1 LNHDA, CDR2 SQIVND (reference sequence). The CDR3 region is CASRTGTSGSNEQFF. In DNA form, the CDR3 reads TGTGCCAGTAGGACGGGGACTAGCGGGAGCAATGAGCAGTTCTTC.

The CDR3 DNA follows: TGTGCCAGCAGCCGAGCCTCAGGATTCCGGACAGGGCATAATGGCTACACCTTC. Amino acid sequence: CASSRASGFRTGHNGYTF. The chain recombines TRBV6-1 with TRBJ1-2, with 8 bases that match TRBD1. The J segment lost 6 bases and the V segment lost 6 bases, leaving 21 bases of the junction unmatched. Germline V lookup: CDR1 MNHNS, CDR2 SASEGT. The CDR3 length is 18 residues.

In its sample, this clonotype was seen many times. J is TRBJ2-1 and V is TRBV29-1; D is possibly TRBD1 (5 bases). This CDR3 contains 11 residues. The germline V gene encodes CDR1 SQVTM and CDR2 ANQGSEA. V was cut by 5 bases and J by 8 bases, with 10 bases left in between. The CDR3 protein is CSVPWGDEQFF. CDR3 sequence (DNA): TGCAGCGTTCCTTGGGGCGATGAGCAGTTCTTC.

This chain links TRBV20-1 with TRBJ2-3; 13 bases are shared with TRBD2. With 5 bases clipped from V and 2 bases from J, the junction kept 4 bases outside the gene matches. CDR3 length: 15 residues. Germline V gives CDR1 DFQATT, CDR2 SNEGSKA (reference sequence). The CDR3 loop is CSAGGLAGSTDTQYF. In DNA, the CDR3 is TGCAGTGCTGGGGGACTAGCGGGGTCCACAGATACGCAGTATTTT.

There are many counts of this clonotype. The V and J genes are TRBV7-2 and TRBJ1-2; TRBD1 matches at 8 bases. The CDR3 has 15 residues. The J segment lost 4 bases and the V segment lost 1 base, leaving 5 bases of the junction unmatched. Germline CDR1 is SGHTA and CDR2 is FQGNSA. This CDR3 reads CASSLDRGKTYGYTF. DNA for the CDR3: TGTGCCAGCAGCTTAGACAGGGGGAAGACCTATGGCTACACCTTC.

This clonotype was recorded a few times. The chain joins TRBV5-5 to TRBJ2-3; 7 positions match TRBD2. CDR1 is SGHKS and CDR2 is YYEKEE in the germline V gene (reference sequence). The CDR3 runs 18 residues. The V and J ends lost 4 bases and 0 bases, in that order; junction bases with no gene match: 14. CDR3 residues: CASSLLGDGGRSTDTQYF. CDR3 bases: TGTGCCAGCAGCCTCCTCGGGGACGGCGGGAGAAGCACAGATACGCAGTATTTT.

A word on this clonotype: This clone may be a read error of a much larger clone one base away. CDR3 amino acids: CATRKPGQGHEQYF. The CDR3 region has the DNA TGTGCCACCAGAAAGCCGGGACAGGGCCATGAGCAGTACTTC. The chain couples TRBV24-1 to TRBJ2-7; TRBD1 matches at 9 bases. The CDR3 is 14 amino acids. The junction had 10 bases not matched to a gene; V was cut back by 7 bases and J by 7 bases. The germline V gene has CDR1 KGHDR and CDR2 SFDVKD.

The table lists this clonotype with many counts. The chain carries TRBV2 and TRBJ2-1, with D tentatively TRBD1 (6 bases). CDR1 and CDR2 from the germline V gene are SNHLY and FYNNEI. The CDR3 has 15 residues. Trimming stripped 6 bases from V and 2 bases from J, with 14 bases between. Here the CDR3 DNA reads TGTGCCAGCAGCTTACAGGGTGTAACCTACAATGAGCAGTTCTTC. Translated: CASSLQGVTYNEQFF.

This clonotype was seen only once. Its ends do not fully match the called genes, so a read error is possible. The gene calls are TRBV6-6 and TRBJ2-3; 8 nucleotides align to TRBD2. Germline V gives CDR1 MNHNY, CDR2 SVGAGI (reference sequence). The CDR3 runs 15 residues. CDR3 coding DNA: TGTGTCAGCAGTTCATTCGGGAGGGGCACAGATGCGCAGTATTTT. Amino acids: CVSSSFGRGTDAQYF.

On this clonotype itself: A clone one base away is much larger, so this may be a read error. This chain links TRBV10-3 with TRBJ2-3; no clear D gene. The CDR3 extends over 13 amino acids. Per germline, CDR1 ENHRY and CDR2 SYGVKD. With 11 bases removed from V and 4 bases from J, the gap between germline ends came to 16 bases. The CDR3 nucleotides read TGTGCCGGCCGGAAGGGCCTTCCAGATACGCAGTATTTT. Residues: CAGRKGLPDTQYF.

This clonotype was detected only once. The chain uses TRBV7-3 and TRBJ2-1; D gene ambiguous. Germline CDR1 reads SGHTA; CDR2 reads FQGTGA. The CDR3 is 13 amino acids. The V gene lost 8 bases and the J gene lost 7 bases, with 15 bases spanning the gap. The CDR3 reads CASGPISGNEQFF. The CDR3 nucleotides read TGTGCCAGCGGCCCGATATCTGGGAATGAGCAGTTCTTC.

A note on this clonotype: A much larger clonotype is one base distant, so this may be a read error. The genes are TRBV28 and TRBJ2-3, with a tentative D call TRBD2 (5 bases). With 5 bases removed from V and 14 bases from J, the gap between germline ends came to 20 bases. Germline CDR1 MDHEN, CDR2 SYDVKM. There are 13 residues in the CDR3. DNA of the CDR3: TGTGCCAGCAGTCCTTCGGGTTTACCACGGGGGTATTTT. Its protein product is CASSPSGLPRGYF.

Worth noting for this clonotype: One end of the junction fails to match germline, which may point to a read error. This chain uses TRBV7-2 with TRBJ1-1; TRBD1 might be the D (5 bases). The CDR3 consists of 14 residues. From germline, CDR1 is SGHTA and CDR2 FQGNSA. The DNA of the CDR3 is TGTGCCGGCAGCTGGGGGATGGGGGGCACTGAAGCTTTCTTT. Amino acids: CAGSWGMGGTEAFF.

This clonotype was picked up many times. The chain employs TRBV28 and TRBJ2-5, with TRBD2 matching 9 bases. Losses at the gene ends were 4 bases for V and 1 base for J; bases not matched to a gene: 1. Per germline, CDR1 MDHEN and CDR2 SYDVKM. This CDR3 is built from 14 residues. The CDR3 sequence: CASSSAGGQETQYF. The CDR3 region has the DNA TGTGCCAGCAGTTCAGCGGGGGGCCAAGAGACCCAGTACTTC.

This clonotype occurred a few times. The chain employs TRBV3-1 and TRBJ1-2; 10 positions match TRBD1. Germline CDR1 LGHDT, CDR2 YNNKEL (reference sequence). Trimming at V came to 0 bases and at J to 4 bases, leaving 2 bases not matched to a gene. CDR3 size: 15 residues. CDR3 region: CASSQDRDRGYGYTF. The CDR3 bases are TGTGCCAGCAGCCAAGACCGGGACAGGGGCTATGGCTACACCTTC.

This clonotype was counted between two and nine times. The gene calls are TRBV2 and TRBJ1-1, with D hard to call. In germline, CDR1 is SNHLY, CDR2 FYNNEI. Trimming took off 6 bases at V and 2 bases at J, with 7 bases between the two ends. The CDR3 contains 12 residues. The CDR3 DNA sequence: TGTGCCAGCAGAAAGGGTAACACTGAAGCTTTCTTT. It is translated as CASRKGNTEAFF.

To note about this clonotype: At one boundary the junction diverges from the germline segment, which might be a read error. V gene TRBV11-2 combines with J gene TRBJ1-4, with D unresolved. CDR1 and CDR2 from the germline V gene are SGHAT and FQNNGV. The CDR3 is 14 amino acids. CDR3 in DNA: TGTGCCGGCAGTCCTGGACGGAACAATGAAAAACTGTTTTTT. It codes for CAGSPGRNNEKLFF.

The rearrangement links TRBV10-3 to TRBJ1-5; TRBD1 agrees at 7 bases. This CDR3 region has 15 residues. Germline loops: CDR1 ENHRY, CDR2 SYGVKD. Unmatched junction bases numbered 8, after V lost 5 bases and J lost 4 bases. In nucleotides, the CDR3 is TGTGCCATCAGTTTTGACAGGGCCTTAAATCAGCCCCAGCATTTT. Protein product: CAISFDRALNQPQHF.

The chain is built from TRBV19 and TRBJ2-3; D is perhaps TRBD2 (5 bases). Trimming pared 6 bases from V and 6 bases from J, leaving 10 bases between. CDR3 length equals 12 residues. Germline V CDR1 and CDR2: LNHDA, SQIVND (reference sequence). The CDR3 DNA is TGTGCCAGTAGAGTCAGCGGTGATACGCAGTATTTT. It yields the protein CASRVSGDTQYF.

This clonotype was detected once. CDR3 nucleotide sequence: TGTGCCAGCACCCTTTTTAGTAGTGCGGGGGCCAACGTCCTGACTTTC. Translated, it gives CASTLFSSAGANVLTF. This chain uses TRBV12-3 or TRBV12-4 with TRBJ2-6; D not resolved. This CDR3 has 16 residues. The ends were cut back, 7 bases at V and 4 bases at J, with 17 bases in the middle.

The gene calls are TRBV10-3 and TRBJ2-4; D call uncertain. Matching the DNA end better, TRBJ2-5 makes the J call doubtful. The CDR3 runs to 15 residues. The germline CDR1 and CDR2 sequences are ENHRY and SYGVKD. CDR3 nucleotide sequence: TGTGCCATCAGTGAGTCGGGCCAACTCCAAGAGACCCAGTACTTC. It is translated as CAISESGQLQETQYF.

With respect to this clonotype: It may be a read error: a sequence one base away is much more abundant. This chain connects TRBV3-1 to TRBJ1-2; the D gene is possibly TRBD1 (5 bases). This CDR3 is built from 13 residues. The germline V gene has CDR1 LGHDT and CDR2 YNNKEL (reference sequence). Between the trimmed V and J ends, which lost 4 bases and 3 bases, there was a span of 9 bases. Written as DNA, the CDR3 is TGTGCCAGCAGCCGGGGACCCTACTATGGCTACACCTTC. Translated: CASSRGPYYGYTF.